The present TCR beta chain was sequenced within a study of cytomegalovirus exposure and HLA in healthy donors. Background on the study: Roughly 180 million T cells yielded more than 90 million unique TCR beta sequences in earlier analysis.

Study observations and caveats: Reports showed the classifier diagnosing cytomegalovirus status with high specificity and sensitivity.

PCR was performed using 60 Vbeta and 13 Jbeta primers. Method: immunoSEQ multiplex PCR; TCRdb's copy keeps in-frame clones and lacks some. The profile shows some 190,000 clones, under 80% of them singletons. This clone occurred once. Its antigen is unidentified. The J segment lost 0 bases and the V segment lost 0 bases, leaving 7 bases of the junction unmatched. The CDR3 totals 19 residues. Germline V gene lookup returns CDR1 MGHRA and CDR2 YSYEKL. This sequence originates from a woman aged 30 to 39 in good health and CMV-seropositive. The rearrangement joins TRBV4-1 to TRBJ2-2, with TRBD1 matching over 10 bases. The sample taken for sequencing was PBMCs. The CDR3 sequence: CASSQDYEGTGANTGELFF. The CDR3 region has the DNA TGCGCCAGCAGCCAAGATTATGAGGGGACAGGGGCGAACACCGGGGAGCTGTTTTTT.